The T cell receptor (beta chain) under discussion was sequenced for a study of blood T cell repertoires in COVID-19. Overall study: Italy, Spain and the United States were the sources of the convalescent and acute COVID-19 samples. The cDNA or gDNA used as material had been derived from T cells, B-cell-depleted T cells, or PBMCs.

Trimming left V 6 bases short and J 1 base short, with 17 bases between. Germline V CDR1 and CDR2: MDHEN, SYDVKM. The CDR3 is 16 amino acids. How the authors handled the data: How many nucleated cells were present was estimated from reference gene primer amplification. The data were produced by immunoSEQ multiplex PCR, yet TCRdb's version contains in-frame clones alone and is incomplete. The DNA gave D and trimming, while V, J and clone size come from that table. Of some 150,000 clones in the sample, roughly 73% were seen once. This TCR derives from a woman between 45 and 60 years old with active or convalescent COVID-19. This chain links TRBV28 with TRBJ2-3; D is perhaps TRBD2 (6 bases). Sample: peripheral blood. In DNA form, the CDR3 reads TGTGCCAGCAGGCCCGGACTATTAAGCGGCACAGATACGCAGTATTTT. Amino acids: CASRPGLLSGTDTQYF.